This T cell receptor (beta chain) emerged from a study of beta chain features in type 1 diabetes. Broader study findings: Junctions at VDJ sites from type 1 diabetes patients had fewer insertions and more deletions.

CDR1 is SGHTA, CDR2 FQGNSA, per germline. V lost 5 bases to trimming and J lost 4 bases, with 12 bases between them. The CDR3 consists of 13 residues. About this clone itself: Its target is unknown.

What was sequenced were expressed TCRB transcripts, since all of the isolated RNA had been reverse transcribed. This table comes from immunoSEQ multiplex PCR, and its TCRdb copy is limited to in-frame clones, with some not included. The table includes about 240,000 clones, less than 35% detected once. The TCR originated in a man aged 25-45 years in good health. The chain employs TRBV7-2 and TRBJ2-7, with TRBD2 as a possible D gene (5 bases). Input material: central memory CD4+ T cells from blood. The DNA for the CDR3 is TGTGCCAGCAGCCAACTCGGCGGGTACGAGCAGTACTTC. It encodes CASSQLGGYEQYF.